This T cell receptor (beta chain) was captured in a study of molecular identifiers for immune sequencing clone quantification (dated by TCRdb to the late 2010s). Study-level background: For a replicate experiment, RNA from around 20,000 or 100,000 naive CD8 T cells was divided into five aliquots, of which four were sequenced. CD8 T cells were used in a methods study to benchmark molecular-identifier clustering-based TCR repertoire sequencing (MIDCIRS) and TCR RNA copy counting. General conclusions and limits of the study: When barcode sub-clustering was left out, chimeric consensus sequences inflated TCR diversity, with chimeras reaching as high as 47%. Clones above 20 RNA copies held over 99% of molecules in CMV-specific effector cells but under 1% in naive cells. Approximately 2.7 recovered TCR RNA copies per cell were obtained by modeling, versus about 10 by digital PCR, implying a capture efficiency of 30% to 35%. The sizes of highly expanded clones could end up underestimated when identical TCR molecules share a barcode. The naive libraries included spiked-in Jurkat TCR RNA (about ten copies' worth), and this Jurkat TCR RNA is not part of the donor repertoire. Spiked-in Jurkat TCR RNA equivalent to a single cell was reported to be detectable even among one million naive CD8 T cells.

Libraries of naive CD8 T cells were built from anywhere between roughly 17,000 and 1,100,000 sorted cells, with 10%, 30% or 50% of the purified RNA used. On a BD FACSAria II, naive CD8 T cells were FACS-sorted as CD8+CD4-CCR7+CD45RA+ and collected into RLT Plus buffer. To test detection sensitivity, Jurkat RNA equivalent to more than 9 TCR copies was spiked into samples of roughly 18,000-1,000,000 naive CD8 T cells. Enrichment of CD8 T cells was performed with RosetteSep CD8+ T Cell Enrichment Cocktail and Ficoll-Paque, after which ACK red cell lysis was carried out. This clonotype was recorded a few times. What antigen it recognizes has not been identified. One base away there is no much larger clone; base qualities are not given. Receptor amplification or capture employed PCR. Sequenced using an Illumina HiSeq 4000. Bulk TCR libraries were prepared as previously described, using TCR primers listed in Table S5. The Qiagen AllPrep DNA/RNA kit was used to purify total RNA. Before any analysis, reads coming from multiple sequencing runs of the same library were combined into one pool. Per the original workflow: Reads were retained only if their TCR constant sequence matched exactly, and those retained reads were trimmed to 150 nt and grouped according to their 12-nt molecular barcodes. Reads within each barcode group were sub-clustered using a 15% Levenshtein threshold, and quality-weighted consensus sequences were constructed for each RNA molecule. Non-functional sequences were removed, as were lower-count sequences one edit away from another. Based on a fit of two negative binomial distributions, barcode sub-clusters having less than 20% of the maximum read count were discarded. TCRdb's own reprocessing of the public reads used fastp at Q25 and MiXCR and kept productive beta chains. Under each unique CDR3 protein, matching rows form one entry showing the most common genes and DNA. The V and J calls reflect TCRdb's pipeline rather than the authors' work. This sample has under 650,000 distinct CDR3 sequences in its table, and just under 20% of those were observed once. Approximately 0.9% of the sample comes from the top ten.

The source is a human donor in good health. Some libraries in this study had Jurkat cell RNA spiked in. Sequencing was done on a sample of naive CD8+ T cells from blood, with Jurkat cell RNA spiked in. Sample cell subset or site, as interpreted from the label and publication: FACS-sorted CD8+CD4-CCR7+CD45RA+ naive T cells.

DNA sequence: TGTGCCAGCGGTTATGATGAGCAGTTCTTC. It specifies CASGYDEQFF. Here the chain combines TRBV27 and TRBJ2-1, with the D gene call left open. CDR1 and CDR2 are read off the germline V gene (reference sequence) as MNHEY and SMNVEV. Trimming takes 8 bases from V and 8 bases from J, and the germline ends sit 7 bases apart. The CDR3 contains 10 residues, cysteine and phenylalanine counted. Here the CDR3 DNA is all that survives: 30 bases in frame from base 1.